Below, one T cell receptor (beta chain) is given with its context. This receptor's antigen is unknown. Qualities for individual bases were not recorded, and no much larger clone is one base off. The trial excluded patients who had a history of autoimmune disease or who were on systemic immunosuppression. Peripheral blood for TCR sequencing was collected from all dose cohorts at baseline, on cycle 4 day 1, and on cycle 7 day 1. The samples were drawn from a first-in-human, open-label, multicenter phase I dose-escalation trial of ivuxolimab. Adults with locally advanced or metastatic head and neck squamous cell, hepatocellular, melanoma or renal cell carcinoma were enrolled in the trial. Before TCR sequencing, CD4+ T cells and CD8+ T cells were sorted from peripheral blood as separate populations. The data belong to a study of OX40 agonist ivuxolimab in advanced cancers. Regarding the research as a whole: The costimulatory receptor OX40 (CD134) was targeted by ivuxolimab, a fully human IgG2 agonistic monoclonal antibody. The monotherapy dose-escalation portion (N of about 50 patients) of the phase I ivuxolimab trial is reported in the paper. Partial responses occurred in three dose-escalation patients: two with cutaneous melanoma and one with hepatocellular carcinoma. Intravenous ivuxolimab was administered to patients every 2 weeks at six dose levels: 0.01, 0.1, 0.3, 1.5, 3 and 10 mg/kg. Patients were allowed to have had prior anti-PD-1, anti-PD-L1 or anti-CTLA-4 therapy, and approximately 40% of the dose-escalation patients had previously received checkpoint inhibitors. In the dose-escalation cohort, approximately 80% of patients were male, and the mean age was approximately 60 years with a range of roughly 20 to 80. Of the 50 or so patients in dose escalation, about 20 had hepatocellular carcinoma, some 15 had melanoma, 9 had renal cell carcinoma and 9 had head and neck cancer. Peripheral TCRbeta sequencing aimed to test whether ivuxolimab altered TCR sequence diversity and caused clonal T-cell expansion. The paper's findings and limits, for the study overall: At doses from 0.1 to 3.0 mg/kg, clonal expansion was seen in both CD4+ and CD8+ blood T cells between baseline and week 6. Partial responders in the 0.1-3.0 mg/kg groups had among the lowest normalized peripheral clonal expansion, especially among CD8+ T cells. On average, CD8+ T cells showed more expanded clones than CD4+ T cells after ivuxolimab. Low levels of normalized T-cell clonal expansion were also seen in some patients who did not respond. The antigen specificity of the clonally expanded peripheral T cells was not determined.

Genomic DNA was extracted from sorted cells for sequencing of the TCRbeta CDR3 region. The immunoSEQ Assay was used for sequencing of TCRbeta CDR3 regions. In its TCRdb copy, this immuneACCESS table keeps in-frame sequences only and misses some clones. Where compared with another copy, unresolved V genes explain less than half of these, and the others have no known cause. The sample table records 55,000 to 80,000 clones; roughly 82% of these occur just once. Together, the top ten hold 5.5% to 6% of the sample. Trimming at the junction amounts to 6 bases on V and 6 bases on J, and the germline ends lie 15 bases apart. The CDR3 runs 13 amino acids, cysteine and phenylalanine included. The sequence is cut down to CDR3 DNA, 39 bases in frame from base 1. CDR1 and CDR2 (SGHDN, FVKESK) derive from the germline V gene.

The sequence derives from an adult with an advanced solid tumor such as melanoma, head and neck, liver or kidney cancer. The chain is assembled from TRBV14 and TRBJ2-7; the D gene cannot be resolved reliably. Sequenced material: CD4+ or CD8+ T cells sorted from blood, taken in a trial of the OX40 agonist ivuxolimab. At the DNA level, the sequence is TGTGCCAGCAGTATTACCCAGCTCGGCGAGCAGTACTTC. The resulting protein is CASSITQLGEQYF.